These 29 T cell receptor beta chains originate from one sample sequenced in a study of shared clonotypes between healthy human individuals. Only in-frame clones appear in the TCRdb table, and some are missing; sequencing was by immunoSEQ multiplex PCR. Among about 2.3 million clones, roughly 90% were seen once, and the ten largest hold 0.37%. The specimen was naive CD4+ T cells from PBMCs. Subset meaning: CD45RA+ positively selected. Receptor source: a man younger than 35 in good health. Some clones in this sample may be carry-over from other donors' samples.

Note on this clone: Additional DNA sequences in this sample encode the identical CDR3. The genes are TRBV7-9 and TRBJ2-3, with a possible D match to TRBD1 (6 bases). The CDR3 loop spans 14 amino acids. Germline CDR1 reads SEHNR; CDR2 reads FQNEAQ (reference sequence). Trimming cost V 0 bases and J 2 bases, with 6 bases left between them. CDR3 amino acids: CASSLAGATDTQYF. The CDR3 nucleotides are TGTGCCAGCAGCTTAGCGGGGGCCACAGATACGCAGTATTTT.

The chain joins TRBV7-2 to TRBJ1-5; D remains unclear. The germline V gene encodes CDR1 SGHTA and CDR2 FQGNSA. The length of the CDR3 is 16 residues. Trimming stripped 1 base from V and 3 bases from J, with 13 bases between. CDR3 protein: CASSLVLTVNNQPQHF. CDR3 nucleotide sequence: TGTGCCAGCAGCTTAGTACTGACCGTTAACAATCAGCCCCAGCATTTT. Variable domain in full (rest from reference TRBV7-2 and TRBJ1-5): GAGVSQSPSNKVTEKGKDVELRCDPISGHTALYWYRQSLGQGLEFLIYFQGNSAPDKSGLPSDRFSAERTGGSVSTLTIQRTQQEDSAVYLCASSLVLTVNNQPQHFGDGTRLSIL.

CDR3 in DNA: TGTGCCAGCAGCTTAGTTGGGAGAAACAGTGAGCAGTTCTTC. Its translation is CASSLVGRNSEQFF. The V gene is TRBV7-2, the J gene TRBJ2-1; D possibly corresponds to TRBD2 (5 bases). Looked up from germline, CDR1 is SGHTA and CDR2 is FQGNSA. The CDR3 contains 14 residues. V was clipped by 1 base and J by 9 bases, with 13 bases between them.

This chain links TRBV2 with TRBJ2-7; 11 bases are shared with TRBD2. V gave up 10 bases and J gave up 3 bases; unmatched junction bases: 20. Germline lookup yields CDR1 SNHLY and CDR2 FYNNEI. The CDR3 loop spans 18 amino acids. The CDR3 sequence is CATKGTSGAAIIYYEQYF. In DNA, the CDR3 is TGTGCCACCAAGGGGACTAGCGGAGCTGCCATTATCTACTACGAGCAGTACTTC.

This rearrangement joins TRBV4-3 to TRBJ2-1; 12 nucleotides match TRBD2. Germline trimming cut 0 bases from V and 2 bases from J; bases unmatched to any gene: 11. The CDR3 has 20 residues. Germline-derived CDR1 and CDR2 are LGHNA and YSLEER. The CDR3 region is CASSQEYRLAGGFAYNEQFF. The CDR3 bases are TGCGCCAGCAGCCAAGAGTATAGGCTAGCGGGAGGGTTCGCCTACAATGAGCAGTTCTTC.

This clone was detected once. The gene calls are TRBV15 and TRBJ2-2; D ambiguous. Germline CDR1 LNHNV, CDR2 YYDKDF (reference sequence). Trimming pared 2 bases from V and 6 bases from J, leaving 7 bases between. The CDR3 has 13 residues. The CDR3 sequence: CATSRLASGELFF. For the CDR3, the DNA is TGTGCCACCAGCAGATTAGCCTCCGGGGAGCTGTTTTTT.

To note about this clone: The identical CDR3 is also encoded by other nucleotide sequences in the sample. The rearrangement links TRBV5-1 to TRBJ2-3; D uncertain. This CDR3 region has 14 residues. The V end was cut by 0 bases, the J end by 2 bases, with 7 bases between. Germline CDR1 and CDR2: SGHRS and YFSETQ. CDR3 in DNA: TGCGCCAGCAGCTTGGCCGATCTCACAGATACGCAGTATTTT. Translating it yields CASSLADLTDTQYF.

This clone occurred a few times. The J gene is TRBJ2-7, the V gene TRBV29-1; D is ambiguous. There are 13 residues in the CDR3. Germline CDR1 reads SQVTM; CDR2 reads ANQGSEA. V was trimmed by 7 bases and J by 5 bases, leaving 18 bases between them. The chain's CDR3 is CSATSRRINEQYF. The DNA for the CDR3 is TGCAGCGCCACCTCCAGACGAATAAACGAGCAGTACTTC.

With respect to this clone: Other DNA sequences in this specimen translate into the identical CDR3. V is TRBV27 and J is TRBJ2-3; 8 bases are a match to TRBD2. V lost 2 bases to trimming and J lost 0 bases; unmatched junction nucleotides: 4. Per the germline V gene, CDR1 is MNHEY and CDR2 is SMNVEV (reference sequence). The CDR3 covers 16 residues. CDR3 amino acids: CASSLRASGSTDTQYF. The CDR3 bases are TGTGCCAGCAGTTTACGTGCTAGCGGGAGCACAGATACGCAGTATTTT.

The chain couples TRBV27 to TRBJ2-5; 8 bases line up with TRBD1. The CDR3 covers 14 residues. Germline V gives CDR1 MNHEY, CDR2 SMNVEV (reference sequence). The J segment lost 2 bases and the V segment lost 4 bases, leaving 3 bases of the junction unmatched. Here the CDR3 DNA reads TGTGCCAGCAGTTACGACAGGGGACAAGAGACCCAGTACTTC. Its translation: CASSYDRGQETQYF.

The chain combines TRBV10-3 with TRBJ1-2, with D perhaps TRBD1 (6 bases). Germline V gene lookup returns CDR1 ENHRY and CDR2 SYGVKD. V was trimmed by 6 bases and J by 3 bases, leaving 11 bases between them. The CDR3 is 13 amino acids. Here the CDR3 reads CAISPRGDYGYTF. CDR3 bases: TGTGCCATCAGCCCCAGGGGTGACTATGGCTACACCTTC.

V is TRBV7-3 and J is TRBJ2-3, with 8 bases lining up with TRBD2. With V trimmed by 3 bases and J by 6 bases, 5 bases remained unmatched. This CDR3 region has 14 residues. Looked up from germline, CDR1 is SGHTA and CDR2 is FQGTGA. The CDR3 sequence is CASSLSGRGDTQYF. In DNA, the CDR3 is TGTGCCAGCAGCTTGAGCGGGAGAGGGGATACGCAGTATTTT.

V is TRBV6-6 and J is TRBJ2-7, with TRBD1 matching over 8 bases. The CDR3 loop spans 14 amino acids. V was clipped by 5 bases and J by 6 bases; unmatched bases: 9. Germline CDR1 MNHNY, CDR2 SVGAGI (reference sequence). The CDR3 sequence is CASSMQGARGEQYF. In nucleotides, the CDR3 is TGTGCCAGCAGTATGCAGGGGGCGCGGGGCGAGCAGTACTTC.

This rearrangement joins TRBV14 to TRBJ2-7; D is possibly TRBD1 or TRBD2 (5 bases each). Germline V gene sequence: CDR1 SGHDN, CDR2 FVKESK. This CDR3 comprises 15 residues. V gave up 1 base and J gave up 3 bases, with 13 bases separating them. This CDR3 is CASSQAPGRFYEQYF. The DNA for the CDR3 is TGTGCCAGCAGCCAAGCACCAGGGAGATTCTACGAGCAGTACTTC.

The chain is built from TRBV27 and TRBJ2-7; D not resolved. The V end was cut by 3 bases, the J end by 5 bases, with 23 bases between. Germline loops: CDR1 MNHEY, CDR2 SMNVEV (reference sequence). The CDR3 loop spans 17 amino acids. In DNA form, the CDR3 reads TGTGCCAGCAGTTTGGGTTTGGCCGGGTCCCTTGGCCACGAGCAGTACTTC. Its translation: CASSLGLAGSLGHEQYF.

The V call is TRBV28, the J call TRBJ2-3; TRBD1 aligns across 8 bases. The CDR3 is made up of 14 amino acids. Looked up from germline, CDR1 is MDHEN and CDR2 is SYDVKM. Unmatched junction bases numbered 5, after V lost 2 bases and J lost 7 bases. CDR3 sequence (DNA): TGTGCCAGCAGTTTAGCAGGGGGCGCACATACGCAGTATTTT. It specifies CASSLAGGAHTQYF.

This chain joins TRBV12-1 and TRBJ2-6; the table's TRBD1 call for D was not verified on the DNA. TRBV12-1 has pseudogene status. The CDR3 loop spans 18 amino acids. CDR3 nucleotide sequence: TGTGCCAGCAGCACAGGCGATATAGGACAAAGTCGGGCCAACGTCCTGACTTTC. Translated, it gives CASSTGDIGQSRANVLTF.

Remarks on this clone: At one boundary the junction diverges from the germline segment, which might be a read error. This sample includes further DNA sequences coding for the same CDR3. V usage is TRBV28 and J usage is TRBJ1-2, with 11 bases identical to TRBD1. The V gene's germline CDR1 is MDHEN and CDR2 SYDVKM. The CDR3 extends over 16 amino acids. The CDR3 protein is CASSSVGTGGNYGYTF. In DNA form, the CDR3 reads TGTGCTAGCAGTTCCGTTGGGACAGGGGGGAACTATGGCTACACCTTC.

For this clone: Distinct nucleotide sequences in the sample also encode this CDR3. The gene calls are TRBV5-1 and TRBJ2-5, with 9 nucleotides matching TRBD1. There are 14 residues in the CDR3. Germline V CDR1 and CDR2: SGHRS, YFSETQ. The trim removed 4 bases at V and 2 bases at J, leaving 3 bases unmatched. The CDR3 spells CASSLGQGQETQYF. In nucleotides, the CDR3 is TGCGCCAGCAGCCTTGGACAGGGGCAAGAGACCCAGTACTTC.

The chain carries TRBV2 and TRBJ1-1, with 9 nucleotides matching TRBD1. Germline CDR1 reads SNHLY; CDR2 reads FYNNEI. CDR3 length equals 14 residues. The junction had 6 bases not matched to a gene; V was cut back by 6 bases and J by 4 bases. The CDR3 DNA sequence: TGTGCCAGCAGGGGGACAGGGAGGGGCACTGAAGCTTTCTTT. Translating it yields CASRGTGRGTEAFF. Complete variable domain (other parts from reference TRBV2 and TRBJ1-1): EPEVTQTPSHQVTQMGQEVILRCVPISNHLYFYWYRQILGQKVEFLVSFYNNEISEKSEIFDDQFSVERPDGSNFTLKIRSTKLEDSAMYFCASRGTGRGTEAFFGQGTRLTVV.

The chain links TRBV7-9 to TRBJ1-3; D is perhaps TRBD1 (5 bases). V shed 5 bases and J shed 3 bases, with 14 bases lying between them. The V gene's germline CDR1 is SEHNR and CDR2 FQNEAQ (reference sequence). This CDR3 has 15 amino acids. The CDR3 sequence is CASSPRAVFGNTIYF. The CDR3 DNA sequence: TGTGCCAGCAGCCCCAGGGCCGTCTTTGGAAACACCATATATTTT.

This clone was found once. The rearrangement links TRBV19 to TRBJ1-2; 7 bases are a match to TRBD1. The ends lost 7 bases at V and 7 bases at J; junction bases unmatched: 6. CDR1 LNHDA and CDR2 SQIVND come from the germline V gene (reference sequence). The CDR3 is 12 residues long. CDR3 residues: CASKTGFGGYTF. The CDR3 region has the DNA TGTGCCAGTAAGACAGGGTTCGGTGGCTACACCTTC.

The V and J genes are TRBV29-1 and TRBJ2-2; no clear D gene. The CDR3 has 13 amino acids. The V and J ends lost 4 bases and 5 bases respectively, with 11 bases between them. CDR1 and CDR2 from the germline V gene are SQVTM and ANQGSEA. The DNA of the CDR3 is TGCAGCGTTGCCCGACTTTTAACCGGGGAGCTGTTTTTT. It encodes CSVARLLTGELFF.

The CDR3 here is CASLPGGYNEQFF. The CDR3, as DNA: TGTGCCAGCCTACCTGGGGGCTACAATGAGCAGTTCTTC. The J gene is TRBJ2-1, the V gene TRBV6-1; D assignment may be TRBD1 or TRBD2 (5 bases each). The CDR3 has 13 amino acids. The germline CDR1 and CDR2 sequences are MNHNS and SASEGT. V lost 8 bases, J lost 3 bases, and 11 bases lay in between.

The chain couples TRBV7-9 to TRBJ2-7, with D perhaps TRBD1 or TRBD2 (6 bases each). The CDR3 contains 14 residues. V was trimmed by 0 bases and J by 6 bases, leaving 12 bases between them. Germline lookup yields CDR1 SEHNR and CDR2 FQNEAQ (reference sequence). The DNA for the CDR3 is TGTGCCAGCAGCTTAGCAGGGGGGAGTCGCGAGCAGTACTTC. Its protein product is CASSLAGGSREQYF.

V is TRBV25-1 and J is TRBJ2-5; TRBD2 agrees at 7 bases. The CDR3 runs 14 residues. The germline gives CDR1 MGHDK, CDR2 SYGVNS. With V trimmed by 2 bases and J by 4 bases, 4 bases remained unmatched. CDR3 loop: CASSERWGGETQYF. Here the CDR3 DNA reads TGTGCCAGCAGTGAAAGGTGGGGGGGAGAGACCCAGTACTTC.

J is TRBJ2-1 and V is TRBV9; D possibly corresponds to TRBD2 (6 bases). CDR1 is SGDLS and CDR2 is YYNGEE in the germline V gene. This CDR3 spans 14 amino acids. Trimming took off 0 bases at V and 7 bases at J, with 11 bases between the two ends. The CDR3 protein is CASSVASVGNEQFF. The CDR3 DNA sequence: TGTGCCAGCAGCGTAGCTAGCGTAGGGAATGAGCAGTTCTTC. Full variable domain (missing parts from reference TRBV9 and TRBJ2-1): DSGVTQTPKHLITATGQRVTLRCSPRSGDLSVYWYQQSLDQGLQFLIQYYNGEERAKGNILERFSAQQFPDLHSELNLSSLELGDSALYFCASSVASVGNEQFFGPGTRLTVL.

This rearrangement joins TRBV5-1 to TRBJ2-1; weak D call: TRBD1 (6 bases). V was clipped by 1 base and J by 5 bases, with 13 bases between them. Germline V gene sequence: CDR1 SGHRS, CDR2 YFSETQ. The CDR3 length is 15 residues. The CDR3 loop reads CASSLRQTGNNEQFF. CDR3 bases: TGCGCCAGCAGCTTGCGTCAAACAGGGAACAATGAGCAGTTCTTC.

A remark on this clone: The identical CDR3 is also encoded by other nucleotide sequences in the sample. This rearrangement joins TRBV28 to TRBJ1-4, with a possible D match to TRBD1 (5 bases). With 5 bases removed from V and 7 bases from J, the gap between germline ends came to 17 bases. From germline, CDR1 is MDHEN and CDR2 SYDVKM. This CDR3 spans 15 amino acids. The CDR3 DNA follows: TGTGCCAGCAGTACCCGGACGGGAGGGGTTGAAAAACTGTTTTTT. It is translated as CASSTRTGGVEKLFF.